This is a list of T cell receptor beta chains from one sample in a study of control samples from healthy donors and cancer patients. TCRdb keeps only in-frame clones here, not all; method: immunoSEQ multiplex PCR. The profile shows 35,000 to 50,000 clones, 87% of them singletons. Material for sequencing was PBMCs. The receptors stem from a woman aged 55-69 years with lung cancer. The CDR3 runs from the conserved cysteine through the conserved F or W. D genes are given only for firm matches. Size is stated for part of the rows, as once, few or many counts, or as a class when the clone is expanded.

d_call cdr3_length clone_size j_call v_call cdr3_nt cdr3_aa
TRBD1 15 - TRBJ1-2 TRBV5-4 TGTGCCAGCAGCGAGGGGACAGGGGGCATCTATGGCTACACCTTC CASSEGTGGIYGYTF
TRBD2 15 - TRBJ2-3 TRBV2 TGTGCCAGGACTAGCGGGAGTCGAGGCACAGATACGCAGTATTTT CARTSGSRGTDTQYF
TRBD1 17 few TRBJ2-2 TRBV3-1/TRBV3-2 TGTGCCAGCAGCCAAGGGTGGGGACAGTTGAACACCGGGGAGCTGTTTTTT CASSQGWGQLNTGELFF
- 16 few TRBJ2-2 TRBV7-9 TGTGCCAGCAGTCGAGGAACGGGGACGAACACCGGGGAGCTGTTTTTT CASSRGTGTNTGELFF
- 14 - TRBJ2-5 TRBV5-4 TGTGCCAGCAGCTTGGCCGGGGTACAAGAGACCCAGTACTTC CASSLAGVQETQYF
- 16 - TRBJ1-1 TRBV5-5 TGTGCCAGCAGCTCCGTTGAGATGGGAGAGAACACTGAAGCTTTCTTT CASSSVEMGENTEAFF
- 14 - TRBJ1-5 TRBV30 TGTGCCTGGAGTGTGGGGCAGGGCAGTCAGCCCCAGCATTTT CAWSVGQGSQPQHF
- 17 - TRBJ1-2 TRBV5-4 TGTGCCAGCAGCTTACAGCTGGTGGGGCCAAAGAACTATGGCTACACCTTC CASSLQLVGPKNYGYTF
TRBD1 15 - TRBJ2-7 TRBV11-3 TGTGCCAGCAGCGCCGGGACAGGGTCAGCCTACGAGCAGTACTTC CASSAGTGSAYEQYF
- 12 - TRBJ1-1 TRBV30 TGTGCCTGGAATAGGGGGAACACTGAAGCTTTCTTT CAWNRGNTEAFF
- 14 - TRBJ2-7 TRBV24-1 TGTGCCACCAATTACTTAAGGAACTCTAGGGGGGAGTACTTC CATNYLRNSRGEYF
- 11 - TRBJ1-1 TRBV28 TGTGCCAGCAGACTGAACACTGAAGCTTTCTTT CASRLNTEAFF
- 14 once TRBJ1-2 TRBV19 TGTGCCAGTAGTATAGTTGCAGAAAACTATGGCTACACCTTC CASSIVAENYGYTF
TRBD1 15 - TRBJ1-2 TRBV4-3 TGCGCCAGCAGCCTATACAGGGGGGGAAACTATGGCTACACCTTC CASSLYRGGNYGYTF
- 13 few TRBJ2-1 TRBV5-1 TGCGCCAGCAGCACGGACGGAGACAATGAGCAGTTCTTC CASSTDGDNEQFF
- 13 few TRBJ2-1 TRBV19 TGTGCCAGTAGTAAGGGACTTCGCAATGAGCAGTTCTTC CASSKGLRNEQFF
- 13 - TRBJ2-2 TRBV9 TGTGCCAGCAGCGAGATCAACACCGGGGAGCTGTTTTTT CASSEINTGELFF
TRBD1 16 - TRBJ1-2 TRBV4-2 TGTGCCAGCAGAAGGACAGGGGGCGAGGTAGCCCTTGGCTACACCTTC CASRRTGGEVALGYTF
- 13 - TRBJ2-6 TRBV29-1 TGCAGCGTCGACAGCTCTGGGGCCAACGTCCTGACTTTC CSVDSSGANVLTF
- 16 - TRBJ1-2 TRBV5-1 TGCGCCAGCAGCCAAACCCCGGACAGCTTTAACTATGGCTACACCTTC CASSQTPDSFNYGYTF
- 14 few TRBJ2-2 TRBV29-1 TGCAGCGTTGAAATGGCAGCTGGGACCGGGGAGCTGTTTTTT CSVEMAAGTGELFF
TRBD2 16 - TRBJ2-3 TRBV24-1 TGTGCCACCAGTGACCCCCCGGGACTAGCCACAGATACGCAGTATTTT CATSDPPGLATDTQYF
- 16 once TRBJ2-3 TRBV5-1 TGCGCCAGCAGCAGAAGTTCTAGCGCCGACACAGATACGCAGTATTTT CASSRSSSADTDTQYF
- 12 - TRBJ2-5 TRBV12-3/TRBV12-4 TGTGCCAGCAGCCGATCACAAGAGACCCAGTACTTC CASSRSQETQYF
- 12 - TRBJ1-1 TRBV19 TGTGCCAGTAGTTCCCCCGGGATTGAAGCTTTCTTT CASSSPGIEAFF
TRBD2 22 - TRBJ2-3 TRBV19 TGTGCCAGTAGTATGGGGGGGGGAGAGCTCCTACGTCTGGTTACGGTCCGGATTACGCAGTATTTT CASSMGGGELLRLVTVRITQYF
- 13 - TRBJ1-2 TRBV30 TGTGCCTGGAGTGTTGAGGGTGGCTATGGCTACACCTTC CAWSVEGGYGYTF
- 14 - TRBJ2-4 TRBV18 TGTGCCAGCTCACCCGGTCGGGCCAAAAACATTCAGTACTTC CASSPGRAKNIQYF
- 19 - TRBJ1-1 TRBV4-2 TGTGCCAGCAGCCAAGATCTGGAGGGGGTCCCTGTCATGAACACTGAAGCTTTCTTT CASSQDLEGVPVMNTEAFF
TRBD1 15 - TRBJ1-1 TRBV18 TGTGCCAGCTCACCGACAGGGTACATGAACACTGAAGCTTTCTTT CASSPTGYMNTEAFF
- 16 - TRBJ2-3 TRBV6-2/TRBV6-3 TGTGCCAGCAGTGGCCGGGACCTAATTTCTAGGGGTACGCAGTATTTT CASSGRDLISRGTQYF
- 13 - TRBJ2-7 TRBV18 TGTGCCAGCTCCCCAGGGGATAGTCGCGAGCAGTACTTC CASSPGDSREQYF
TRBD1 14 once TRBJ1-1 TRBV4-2 TGTGCCAGCAGCCAAGAGGGGTCAGGGGGCGAAGCTTTCTTT CASSQEGSGGEAFF
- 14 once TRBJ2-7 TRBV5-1 TGCGCCAGCAGCATGGGGTCGAATACCTACGAGCAGTACTTC CASSMGSNTYEQYF
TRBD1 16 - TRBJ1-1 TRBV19 TGTGCCAGTAGTACCGGAAGGGGGCTAGGGAACACTGAAGCTTTCTTT CASSTGRGLGNTEAFF
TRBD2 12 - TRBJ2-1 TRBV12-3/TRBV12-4 TGTGCCAGCAGTGGGACTAGCTTCAAGCAGTTCTTC CASSGTSFKQFF
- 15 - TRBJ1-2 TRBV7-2 TGTGCCAGCAGCTTAGACGGGGCCCCGCACTATGGCTACACCTTC CASSLDGAPHYGYTF
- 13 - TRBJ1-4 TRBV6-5 TGTGCCAGCGGGACGGCGGTTAATGAAAAACTGTTTTTT CASGTAVNEKLFF
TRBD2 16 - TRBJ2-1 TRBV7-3 TGTGCCAGCAGCTTAAGGCGGGAGGGGTCCTACAATGAGCAGTTCTTC CASSLRREGSYNEQFF
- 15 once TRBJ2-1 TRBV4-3 TGCGCCAGCAGCCAAGTTGGGCGGCTGGGGGGTGAGCAGTTCTTC CASSQVGRLGGEQFF
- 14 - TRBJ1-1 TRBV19 TGTGCCAGTAGTGCGGGACGGTGGAACACTGAAGCTTTCTTT CASSAGRWNTEAFF
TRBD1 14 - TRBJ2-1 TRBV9 TGTGCCAGCAGCGTAGAGGGACAGTTCGACGAGCAGTTCTTC CASSVEGQFDEQFF
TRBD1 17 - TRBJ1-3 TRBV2 TGTGCCAGCAGTGAAATGAGAAACAGGGGCTTTGGAAACACCATATATTTT CASSEMRNRGFGNTIYF
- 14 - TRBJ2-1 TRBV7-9 TGTGCCAGCAGCTTACAGGGGCCCTACAATGAGCAGTTCTTC CASSLQGPYNEQFF
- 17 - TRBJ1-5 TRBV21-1 TGTGCCAGCAGCAAAGCGCTTTTGGTACAGGTCAATCAGCCCCAGCATTTT CASSKALLVQVNQPQHF
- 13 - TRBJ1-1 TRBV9 TGTGCCAGCAGCGTAGTAGGGGGGGCTGAAGCTTTCTTT CASSVVGGAEAFF